This TCR beta chain was profiled in a study of long-term antiretroviral therapy in people with HIV. To note about this clone: Its antigen is unknown.

Study-level findings and limits: Pre-ART expanded TRB clones stayed dominant throughout, though often decreasing after ART.

Germline CDR1 reads SGHAT; CDR2 reads FQNNGV. J lost 4 bases, V lost 5 bases, and 4 bases had no gene match. There are 14 residues in the CDR3. The immunoSEQ assay was v3.0, run at survey level. Measured with immunoSEQ multiplex PCR; TCRdb has only the in-frame clones, and not every one. The table shows approximately 18,000 clones, with around four fifths occurring only once. The chain is built from TRBV11-2 and TRBJ2-1, with 8 bases matching TRBD2. The origin of this receptor is a man aged 25-45 years with HIV. The sample in question was unsorted PBMCs, obtained 2.1 to 2.2 years before starting antiretroviral therapy. CDR3: CASSLLAVYNEQFF. The CDR3, as DNA: TGTGCCAGCAGCCTACTAGCGGTTTACAATGAGCAGTTCTTC.